These T cell receptor beta chains were read from a single sample in a study of neurological immune-mediated disorders. One entry per CDR3 protein, called by TCRdb with MiXCR from the 5' RACE reads. The table shows around 31,000 distinct CDR3 sequences, with about 4.1% occurring only once. Specimen: CD4+ T cells from blood. These receptors originate from a woman in her thirties or forties in good health. Both conserved end residues are part of each CDR3. Each record gives: J gene, V gene, D gene, clone size, CDR3 protein, CDR3 DNA. D genes are given only for firm matches. For some rows the clone size is stated as once, few or many, or as a class when expanded; others skip it.

J gene: TRBJ1-5; V gene: TRBV12-3/TRBV12-4; D gene: -; clone size: many; CDR3 protein: CASTQTLQGGQPQHF; CDR3 DNA: TGTGCCAGCACTCAGACCCTTCAAGGGGGTCAGCCCCAGCATTTT
J gene: TRBJ2-4; V gene: TRBV7-2; D gene: TRBD1; clone size: -; CDR3 protein: CASSPGTGAWGIQYF; CDR3 DNA: TGTGCCAGCAGTCCCGGGACAGGGGCTTGGGGCATTCAGTACTTC
J gene: TRBJ2-1; V gene: TRBV7-6; D gene: -; clone size: many; CDR3 protein: CASSLTISGSSYNEQFF; CDR3 DNA: TGTGCCAGCAGCTTAACGATAAGCGGAAGCTCCTACAATGAGCAGTTCTTC
J gene: TRBJ2-2; V gene: TRBV6-5; D gene: TRBD2; clone size: many; CDR3 protein: CASLGLAGNTGELFF; CDR3 DNA: TGTGCCAGCCTGGGACTAGCGGGGAACACCGGGGAGCTGTTTTTT
J gene: TRBJ2-1; V gene: TRBV20-1; D gene: TRBD2; clone size: many; CDR3 protein: CSARGLALGNEQFF; CDR3 DNA: TGCAGTGCCCGAGGACTAGCCCTGGGTAATGAGCAGTTCTTC
J gene: TRBJ1-2; V gene: TRBV5-1; D gene: -; clone size: many; CDR3 protein: CASSVRDNYGYTF; CDR3 DNA: TGCGCCAGCAGCGTGCGCGATAACTATGGCTACACCTTC
J gene: TRBJ1-3; V gene: TRBV7-9; D gene: -; clone size: many; CDR3 protein: CASSPGTGGNTIYF; CDR3 DNA: TGTGCCAGCAGCCCCGGGACGGGAGGAAACACCATATATTTT
J gene: TRBJ1-1; V gene: TRBV5-5; D gene: TRBD1; clone size: many; CDR3 protein: CASSWRGLDAEAFF; CDR3 DNA: TGTGCCAGCAGCTGGAGGGGGCTGGACGCTGAAGCTTTCTTT
J gene: TRBJ1-4; V gene: TRBV10-3; D gene: TRBD1; clone size: many; CDR3 protein: CAISGSTGGNEKLFF; CDR3 DNA: TGTGCCATCAGTGGATCGACAGGGGGTAATGAAAAACTGTTTTTT
J gene: TRBJ1-6; V gene: TRBV10-1; D gene: -; clone size: many; CDR3 protein: CASSEAGSASPLHF; CDR3 DNA: TGCGCCAGCAGTGAGGCAGGGTCGGCCTCACCCCTCCACTTT
J gene: TRBJ2-5; V gene: TRBV6-2/TRBV6-3; D gene: -; clone size: many; CDR3 protein: CASSRPETQYF; CDR3 DNA: TGTGCCAGCAGTCGACCCGAGACCCAGTACTTC
J gene: TRBJ1-1; V gene: TRBV5-1; D gene: TRBD1; clone size: many; CDR3 protein: CASSFRTGEATEAFF; CDR3 DNA: TGCGCCAGCAGCTTCCGGACAGGGGAGGCCACTGAAGCTTTCTTT
J gene: TRBJ2-3; V gene: TRBV20-1; D gene: -; clone size: many; CDR3 protein: CSVDLGGTDTQYF; CDR3 DNA: TGCAGTGTAGACTTGGGTGGCACAGATACGCAGTATTTT
J gene: TRBJ1-2; V gene: TRBV14; D gene: -; clone size: many; CDR3 protein: CASSQDTGGDGDYGYTF; CDR3 DNA: TGTGCCAGCAGCCAAGATACCGGAGGGGACGGAGACTATGGCTACACCTTC
J gene: TRBJ1-2; V gene: TRBV15; D gene: -; clone size: few; CDR3 protein: CATSRDGNYGYTF; CDR3 DNA: TGTGCCACCAGCAGAGACGGGAACTATGGCTACACCTTC
J gene: TRBJ2-1; V gene: TRBV3-1; D gene: -; clone size: many; CDR3 protein: CASSTYEKVNEQFF; CDR3 DNA: TGTGCCAGCAGCACCTATGAGAAGGTTAATGAGCAGTTCTTC
J gene: TRBJ2-7; V gene: TRBV3-1; D gene: -; clone size: many; CDR3 protein: CASSLHRDGEQYF; CDR3 DNA: TGTGCCAGCAGCCTTCACCGGGACGGGGAGCAGTACTTC
J gene: TRBJ2-7; V gene: TRBV6-5; D gene: -; clone size: many; CDR3 protein: CASSRDPSGAALYEQYF; CDR3 DNA: TGTGCCAGCAGTCGGGACCCGTCGGGGGCCGCCCTATACGAGCAGTACTTC
J gene: TRBJ2-1; V gene: TRBV6-2/TRBV6-3; D gene: TRBD2; clone size: many; CDR3 protein: CASSALAGWGNEQFF; CDR3 DNA: TGTGCCAGCAGTGCTCTAGCGGGCTGGGGGAATGAGCAGTTCTTC
J gene: TRBJ2-3; V gene: TRBV28; D gene: -; clone size: many; CDR3 protein: CASSPASTDTQYF; CDR3 DNA: TGTGCCAGCAGCCCGGCGAGCACAGATACGCAGTATTTT
J gene: TRBJ2-1; V gene: TRBV10-3; D gene: TRBD2; clone size: many; CDR3 protein: CAISESSGTRGYNEQFF; CDR3 DNA: TGTGCCATCAGTGAATCGTCCGGGACTAGAGGCTACAATGAGCAGTTCTTC